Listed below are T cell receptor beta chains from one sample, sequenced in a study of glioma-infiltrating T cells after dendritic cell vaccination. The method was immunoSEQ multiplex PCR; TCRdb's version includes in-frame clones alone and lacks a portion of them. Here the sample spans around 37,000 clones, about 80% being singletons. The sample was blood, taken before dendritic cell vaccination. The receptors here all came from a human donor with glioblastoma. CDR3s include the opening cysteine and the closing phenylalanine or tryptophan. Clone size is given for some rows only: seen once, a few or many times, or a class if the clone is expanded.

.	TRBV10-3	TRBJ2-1	CAIRTFGNQYNEQFF
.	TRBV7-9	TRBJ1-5	CASSLGTDQPQHF
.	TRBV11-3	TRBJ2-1	CASSETSGAYNEQFF
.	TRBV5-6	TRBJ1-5	CASSFLTGNQPQHF
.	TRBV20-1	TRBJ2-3	CSGLADTQYF
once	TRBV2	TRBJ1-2	CASREWDRDGYTF
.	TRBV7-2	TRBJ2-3	CASSSLGPGTDTQYF
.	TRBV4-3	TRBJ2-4	CASSQEPQGVKNIQYF
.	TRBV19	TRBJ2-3	CASIGTGSTDTQYF
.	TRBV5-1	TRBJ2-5	CASGKEGLFQETQYF
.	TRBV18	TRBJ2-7	CASSTDRGYEQYF
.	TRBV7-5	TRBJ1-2	CARSGGTLLRYGYTF
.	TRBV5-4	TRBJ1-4	CASSSLEGGREKLFF
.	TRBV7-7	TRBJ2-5	CASSLNQGRETQYF
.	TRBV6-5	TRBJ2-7	CASSYSPWGAGGEQYF
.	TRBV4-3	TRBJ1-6	CASSQDRDVGPLHF
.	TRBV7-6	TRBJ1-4	CASSLETKGAEKLFF
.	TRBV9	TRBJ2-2	CASSVGPLIGGGLNTGELFF
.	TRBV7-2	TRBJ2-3	CASTNRGPDTQYF
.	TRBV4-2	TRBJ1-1	CASSPQVNTEAFF
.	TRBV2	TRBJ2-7	CASSSSREQYF
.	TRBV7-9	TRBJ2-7	CASSLDGGIDEQYF
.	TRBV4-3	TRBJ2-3	CASSQDRRGLNTQYF
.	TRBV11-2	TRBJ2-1	CASSLDATENEQFF
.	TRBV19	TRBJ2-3	CASSAWGQGTDTQYF
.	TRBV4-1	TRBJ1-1	CTSSQERGGGGTEAFF
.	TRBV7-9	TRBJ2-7	CASSLARQGDEQYF
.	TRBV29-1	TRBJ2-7	CSVARDTNTYEQYF
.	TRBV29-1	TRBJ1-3	CSAILTSGNTIYF
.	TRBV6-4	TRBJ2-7	CASSGRVDEQYF
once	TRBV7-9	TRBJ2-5	CASSVAGGPQYF
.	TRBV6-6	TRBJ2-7	CASSLSSYEQYF
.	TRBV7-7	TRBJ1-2	CASSLYNRDNYTF
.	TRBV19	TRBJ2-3	CASSTQGAGDTDTQYF
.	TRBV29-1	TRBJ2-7	CSVATGGYYEQYF
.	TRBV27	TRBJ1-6	CASSSSTGFYNSPLHF
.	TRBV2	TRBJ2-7	CASSDPGQGSDEQYF
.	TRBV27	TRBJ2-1	CASSHAGGDYNEQFF
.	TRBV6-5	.	CASSYSPYEQYF
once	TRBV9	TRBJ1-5	CASSVAGGFSQPQHF
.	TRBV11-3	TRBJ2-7	CASSLAGDFSYEQYF
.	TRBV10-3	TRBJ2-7	CAISQGIEQYF
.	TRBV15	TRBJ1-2	CATRNQGEANYGYTF
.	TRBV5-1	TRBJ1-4	CASSLAAGNEKLFF
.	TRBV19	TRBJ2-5	CASSDRGETQYF
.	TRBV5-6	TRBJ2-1	CASSDGLGYNEQFF
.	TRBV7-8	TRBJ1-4	CASKLHQGSTNEKLFF
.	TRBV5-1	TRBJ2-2	CASSLAATANTGELFF
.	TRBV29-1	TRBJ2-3	CSVKGAGSGGGADTQYF
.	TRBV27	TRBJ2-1	CASSLNRGEQFF
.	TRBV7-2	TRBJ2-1	CASSPLQGVEWEQFF